This is a list of T cell receptor beta chains from one sample in a study of regulatory T cells. Clones were sequenced by immunoSEQ multiplex PCR, and TCRdb holds only the in-frame ones, with some missing. The sample lists some 20,000 clones, 70% to 90% occurring once. Sequenced input: conventional CD4+ T cells sorted from blood. The origin of the receptors is a child younger than 18 with CD3G deficiency. Both conserved end residues are part of each CDR3. D genes are given only for firm matches. Only part of the rows carry a size: once, few, many, or a class if the clone is expanded.

clone size,D gene,J gene,V gene,CDR3 protein,CDR3 DNA
once,NA,TRBJ2-3,TRBV28,CASSFGGSRGFIADTQYF,TGTGCCAGCAGTTTTGGGGGGTCGAGGGGCTTTATCGCAGATACGCAGTATTTT
NA,TRBD1,TRBJ1-2,TRBV7-8,CASSPRTGDYGYTF,TGTGCCAGCAGCCCCCGGACAGGGGACTATGGCTACACCTTC
NA,NA,TRBJ2-7,TRBV5-1,CASSLEGAPYEQYF,TGCGCCAGCAGCTTGGAGGGAGCCCCCTACGAGCAGTACTTC
once,TRBD2,TRBJ2-5,TRBV7-9,CASSLGTSGRSETQYF,TGTGCCAGCAGCCTAGGGACTAGCGGGAGGTCGGAGACCCAGTACTTC
few,TRBD2,TRBJ2-1,TRBV7-6,CASSLYAGGANLRDEQFF,TGTGCCAGCAGCTTATACGCGGGAGGGGCCAACCTCCGAGATGAGCAGTTCTTC
NA,NA,TRBJ1-4,TRBV25-1,CASSVRYPTNEKLFF,TGTGCCAGCAGTGTCCGATACCCAACTAATGAAAAACTGTTTTTT
NA,NA,TRBJ2-1,TRBV20-1,CSASTGYEQFF,TGCAGTGCTAGTACAGGGTATGAGCAGTTCTTC
NA,NA,TRBJ1-5,TRBV6-1,CASSGSWSQPQHF,TGTGCCAGCAGTGGATCCTGGAGTCAGCCCCAGCATTTT
NA,NA,TRBJ2-1,TRBV19,CASSMTWDLPPAGVYNEQFF,TGTGCCAGTAGTATGACCTGGGACCTCCCCCCAGCTGGTGTCTACAATGAGCAGTTCTTC
NA,TRBD2,TRBJ2-1,TRBV30,CAWSVRPSGNGEQFF,TGTGCCTGGAGTGTTCGGCCTAGCGGGAATGGTGAGCAGTTCTTC
NA,NA,TRBJ1-5,TRBV6-1,CASSELVGGGQPQHF,TGTGCCAGCAGTGAGTTGGTAGGGGGTGGTCAGCCCCAGCATTTT
NA,TRBD2,TRBJ2-1,TRBV5-1,CASSLGGTSVNNEQFF,TGCGCCAGCAGCTTGGGCGGGACTAGCGTGAACAATGAGCAGTTCTTC
NA,TRBD2,TRBJ2-5,TRBV7-6,CASRPLAGEETQYF,TGTGCCAGCAGGCCCCTGGCGGGAGAAGAGACCCAGTACTTC
NA,NA,TRBJ2-3,TRBV6-1,CASGALRGPDTQYF,TGTGCCAGCGGGGCCTTGAGGGGCCCAGATACGCAGTATTTT
NA,NA,TRBJ2-7,TRBV6-1,CASSEIRTGRSTYEQYF,TGTGCCAGCAGTGAAATTAGGACGGGCCGGAGTACCTACGAGCAGTACTTC
NA,NA,TRBJ1-1,TRBV27,CASRRGFDTEAFF,TGTGCCAGCCGGCGAGGGTTCGACACTGAAGCTTTCTTT
NA,TRBD1,TRBJ2-7,TRBV7-8,CASSLGSYGRQGASSHEQYF,TGTGCCAGCAGCTTAGGATCGTATGGGCGACAGGGGGCGAGTTCCCACGAGCAGTACTTC
once,NA,TRBJ1-4,TRBV10-1,CASSESGVGEKLFF,TGCGCCAGCAGTGAGTCGGGTGTGGGGGAAAAACTGTTTTTT